This TCR beta chain was retrieved from a study of T cells after yellow fever vaccination. Study observations and caveats: At 95% to 96% for CD4 and about 87% for CD8, most primary-vaccination clones showed up again after the booster. Researchers cautioned that FACS-sorted repertoires could harbor abundant clonotypes contaminating from the bulk population.

It was through 5'RACE template switching that TCR cDNA was made, with a universal primer site and UMIs added. TCRdb ran MiXCR on the 5' RACE reads and lists one entry per CDR3 protein. The top ten hold 16% of the sample, which has under 600,000 distinct CDR3 sequences, roughly 22% seen once. This CDR3 has 15 residues. Germline V gene data show CDR1 as KGHDR and CDR2 as SFDVKD. Losses at the gene ends were 4 bases for V and 7 bases for J; bases not matched to a gene: 6. Comments on this clonotype: The antigen remains unidentified.

This sequence was found in a man younger than 30 who received the YFV17D yellow fever vaccine. Sequencing was performed on PBMCs, taken roughly 20 days after the first yellow fever vaccination. The rearrangement joins TRBV24-1 to TRBJ2-3, with 11 bases fitting TRBD2. The CDR3 loop is CATSESGTSGNTQYF. The CDR3 DNA reads TGTGCCACCAGTGAATCCGGGACTAGCGGTAATACGCAGTATTTT.